Listed here is a single T cell receptor (beta chain). The antigen is not known. Replicate PCRs for sorted subsets used about 200 ng DNA; this equaled some 30,000 T cell genomes. The table came from immunoSEQ multiplex PCR; TCRdb's copy has only in-frame clones and leaves some out. The sample contains about 2.4 million clones, 93% of which appear only once. This sample was included in a study of shared clonotypes between healthy human individuals. General study points: A reduction in generation probabilities was seen for non-shared clonotypes relative to those shared by all four donors.

Germline V gene data show CDR1 as SNHLY and CDR2 as FYNNEI. The germline V and J ends were trimmed by 4 bases and 0 bases, with 13 bases remaining between them. There are 17 residues in the CDR3. V gene TRBV2 combines with J gene TRBJ2-6; no firm D call. The material sequenced was naive CD4+ T cells from PBMCs. Subset: CD45RA+ positively selected. The sequence came from a man aged 18 to 30 in good health. Some clones in this sample may be carry-over from other donors' samples. The CDR3 sequence: CASSAVGGYSGANVLTF. CDR3 nucleotide sequence: TGTGCCAGCAGTGCGGTCGGTGGGTACTCTGGGGCCAACGTCCTGACTTTC.